These T cell receptor beta chains were read from a single sample in a study of shared clonotypes between healthy human individuals. Measured with immunoSEQ multiplex PCR; TCRdb has only the in-frame clones, and not every one. The sample consists of 500,000 or so clones, around 95% of them appearing once. The source material was naive CD4+ T cells sorted from blood. The source is a woman aged 25 to 39 in good health. The conserved cysteine and the conserved F or W are not part of the CDR3 here. Each record gives: CDR3 length, V gene, CDR3 protein.

13,TRBV5-3,ARSLAKRWDYEQY
14,TRBV6-5,ASSYSGTSGSYEQY
10,TRBV6-5,ASSLQGLGYT
13,TRBV4-1,ASSVPTGGTGELF
11,TRBV28,ASSRQLSGELF
10,TRBV11-2,ASSLGSHEQY
10,TRBV5-4,ASSLDRQPQH
12,TRBV28,ATALTGGVYEQY
14,TRBV5-4,ASSLGPAASSYEQY
15,TRBV27,ASSLPGSRPPKDTQY
13,TRBV14,ASSQERSVITEAF
8,TRBV5-1,AVRGYEQF
9,TRBV20-1,SVAGGTEAF
13,TRBV6-7,ASILAVSSYNEQF
11,TRBV28,ASSLWGGPEQF
13,TRBV7-3,ASSLDTGWTGELF